The sequence of this TCR beta chain was determined in a study of beta chain features in type 1 diabetes listed by TCRdb under 2018. Some background on the complete study: Mean age, gender distribution, total cell number and subset yield were not different between patients and healthy donors. A total of roughly 100 million sorted cells were examined across all samples, and the number of cells per subset was strongly correlated with RNA yield. The study compared TCRB repertoires of sorted circulating CD4+ T cell subsets between recently diagnosed type 1 diabetes patients and matched healthy donors. Regulatory and stem cell-like memory subsets were isolated from only 8 patients and roughly 8 healthy donors, whereas naive and central memory subsets came from all 30 or so donors.

Including the terminal cysteine and phenylalanine, the CDR3 comprises 13 residues. The read is trimmed to its CDR3 DNA, 39 bases read in frame from base 1. V and J are truncated by 0 bases and 5 bases respectively, leaving an intervening sequence of 6 bases. The germline V gene gives CDR1 as KGHSH and CDR2 as LQKENI. What the research found in general, with its limitations: Because small numbers of individuals were included in the HLA sub-analyses, any influence of HLA type on TCRB rearrangement was left unresolved. At VDJ recombination sites, patients with type 1 diabetes made fewer insertions and deleted more nucleotides, a pattern implying thymic rearrangement abnormalities. Type 1 diabetes patients showed a moderate but significant shortening of TCRB CDR3 length in all four CD4+ subsets. Because cDNA rather than genomic DNA was sequenced, highly expressing activated cells could have been over-represented, although no difference in activation and CD3 levels was found between groups. PCR might favor shorter templates, but patient and control samples were amplified and corrected together, so any skew would affect both groups equally. Naive, central memory and regulatory TCRB repertoires appeared more similar among patients than among healthy donors.

The High Capacity cDNA Reverse Transcription Kit was used to reverse transcribe all of the isolated RNA, meaning that expressed TCRB transcripts were what got sequenced. Deep immunoSEQ sequencing was applied to naive, central memory and regulatory T cell samples, giving an average of roughly 3.5 million total reads per sample. After sorted cells were lysed in RLT buffer, RNA was extracted with DNase-treated RNeasy Micro or Mini kits, with the choice depending on cell number. Each cell subset was processed on its own to prevent cross-contamination, while patient and healthy donor samples were processed together. The immunoSEQ multiplex PCR was used to amplify TCRB sequences from cDNA, yielding 87-bp fragments that span the CDR3 region. The amplicons were sequenced using the Illumina HiSeq platform. In the authors' own workflow: Synthetic template baselines were used to correct PCR bias computationally, reads within Hamming distance 2 were collapsed together, and singletons that could not be merged were discarded. Reads were aligned against IMGT so that V, D and J genes, CDR3 length and insertions or deletions at six rearrangement sites could be assigned. Clonotype counts were normalized to sorted cell number within each subset before computing true diversity and Gini coefficients with the tcR R package. The overlap coefficient, calculated on TCRB nucleotide sequences, was used to measure repertoire sharing. TCRdb carries this immuneACCESS record with in-frame sequences only. Its versions omit some clonotypes, under half of them owing to an unresolved V gene in the studies checked, with the rest unexplained. The DNA was the basis for D and trimming; V, J and clone size are from that table. This sample holds 310,000 or so clones; around 9.7% were observed only once. The ten largest make up approximately 1% of the sample.

This clone has a handful of counts. Its recognized antigen is unknown. Per-base qualities were not stored, and no clone one base away is much larger. The same CDR3 can be traced to other DNA sequences in this sample. Each donor gave one peripheral blood draw, roughly 110 mL on average, collected into heparinised tubes. A BD FACSAria II was used to sort naive, central memory, regulatory and stem cell-like memory CD4+ T cells with a panel that included CD45RO, CCR7, CD25, CD127, CD95 and CD27. Every sorted population had a purity above 95%. PBMCs were isolated immediately by Lymphoprep density gradient centrifugation and stained directly without culture. To minimize batch effects, samples were stained and sorted in pairs, one healthy donor with one patient per experiment.

Sequences were obtained from central memory CD4+ T cells from blood. The sequence joins TRBV18 to TRBJ2-3; no D segment can be confidently identified. The sequence derives from a man in his thirties or forties with type 1 diabetes. The sequence in DNA is TGTGCCAGCTCACCACCGGAGAGAGATACGCAGTATTTT. Its translation reads: CASSPPERDTQYF.